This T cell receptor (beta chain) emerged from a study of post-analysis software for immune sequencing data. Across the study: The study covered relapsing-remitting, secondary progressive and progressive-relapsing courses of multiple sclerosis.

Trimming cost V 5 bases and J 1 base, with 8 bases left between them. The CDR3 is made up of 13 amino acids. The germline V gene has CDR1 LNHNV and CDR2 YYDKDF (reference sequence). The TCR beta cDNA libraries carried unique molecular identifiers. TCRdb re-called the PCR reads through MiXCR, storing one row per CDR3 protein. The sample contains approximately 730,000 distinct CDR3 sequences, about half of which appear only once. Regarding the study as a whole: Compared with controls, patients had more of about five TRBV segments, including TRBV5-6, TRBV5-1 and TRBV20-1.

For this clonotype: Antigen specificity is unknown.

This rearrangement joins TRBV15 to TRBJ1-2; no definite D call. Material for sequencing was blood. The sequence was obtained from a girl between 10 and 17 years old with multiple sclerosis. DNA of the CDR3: TGTGCCACCAGCTGGGGAAGTAACTATGGCTACACCTTC. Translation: CATSWGSNYGYTF. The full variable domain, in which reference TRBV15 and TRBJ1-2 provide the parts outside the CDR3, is DAMVIQNPRYQVTQFGKPVTLSCSQTLNHNVMYWYQQKSSQAPKLLFHYYDKDFNNEADTPDNFQSRRPNTSFCFLDIRSPGLGDTAMYLCATSWGSNYGYTFGSGTRLTVV.